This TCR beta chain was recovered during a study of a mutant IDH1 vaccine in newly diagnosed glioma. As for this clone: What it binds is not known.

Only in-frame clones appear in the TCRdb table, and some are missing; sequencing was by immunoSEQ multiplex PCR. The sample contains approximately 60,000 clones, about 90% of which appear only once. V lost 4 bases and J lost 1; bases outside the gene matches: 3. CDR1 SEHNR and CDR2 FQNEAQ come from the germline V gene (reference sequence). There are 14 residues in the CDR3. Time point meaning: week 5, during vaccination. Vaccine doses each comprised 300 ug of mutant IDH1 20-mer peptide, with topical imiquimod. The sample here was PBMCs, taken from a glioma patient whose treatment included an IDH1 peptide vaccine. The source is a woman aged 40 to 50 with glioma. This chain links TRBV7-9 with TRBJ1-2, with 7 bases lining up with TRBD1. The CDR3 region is CASSSDRINYGYTF. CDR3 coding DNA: TGTGCCAGCAGCTCGGACAGGATTAACTATGGCTACACCTTC.